The entry that follows covers one T cell receptor beta chain sequence. What it binds is unknown. This specimen belongs to a study of blood T cells in healthy people across ages. Study in general: About one barcoded beta molecule per two T cells was the capture yield of template switching.

Overall study findings and caveats: Unsorted PBMC input precluded a conclusive naive versus antigen-experienced comparison.

Trimming pared 7 bases from V and 1 base from J, leaving 13 bases between. The CDR3 spans 14 residues. Together with a sample-barcoded 5' primer, a J-beta primer mix was included in a second PCR lasting roughly 6 to 12 cycles. Every cDNA was tagged by a template-switch adaptor with 12 random nucleotides. TCRdb processed the 5' RACE reads anew with MiXCR; each CDR3 protein has one entry. The sample lists approximately 850,000 distinct CDR3 sequences; roughly 44% were seen once. The amount of total RNA extracted per sample was at least 5 micrograms. This TCR derives from a man between 60 and 75 years old in good health. Sequenced sample: blood. The chain links TRBV12-3 or TRBV12-4 to TRBJ1-1, with a possible D match to TRBD1 (5 bases). CDR3 in amino acids: CASIPTGGNTEAFF. CDR3 bases: TGTGCCAGCATCCCTACCGGGGGGAACACTGAAGCTTTCTTT.